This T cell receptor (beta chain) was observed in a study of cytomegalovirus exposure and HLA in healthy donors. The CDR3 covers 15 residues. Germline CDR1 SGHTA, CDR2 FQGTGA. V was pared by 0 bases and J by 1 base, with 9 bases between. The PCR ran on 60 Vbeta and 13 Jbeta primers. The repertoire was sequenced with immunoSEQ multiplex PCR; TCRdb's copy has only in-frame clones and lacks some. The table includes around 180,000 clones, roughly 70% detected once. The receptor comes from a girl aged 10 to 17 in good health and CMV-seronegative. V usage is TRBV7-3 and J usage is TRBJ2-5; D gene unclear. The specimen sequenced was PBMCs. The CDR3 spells CASSLTSSRQETQYF. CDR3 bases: TGTGCCAGCAGCTTAACGTCAAGCCGCCAAGAGACCCAGTACTTC.